The clone carrying this T cell receptor beta chain was counted only a few times. These data come from a study of control samples from healthy donors and cancer patients. CDR3 size: 13 residues. Germline assignment: CDR1 SGHDN and CDR2 FVKESK. With 4 bases clipped from V and 7 bases from J, the junction kept 5 bases outside the gene matches. Method: immunoSEQ multiplex PCR; TCRdb's copy keeps in-frame clones and lacks some. Of tens of thousands of clones in the sample, 80% to 90% were seen once. This TCR was sampled from a woman aged 60-75 years with lung cancer. The sequencing input was PBMCs. The genes are TRBV14 and TRBJ1-1; 8 bases are a match to TRBD1. This CDR3 is CASSPDRVGEAFF. As DNA, the CDR3 is TGTGCCAGCAGCCCGGACAGGGTCGGTGAAGCTTTCTTT.